This T cell receptor beta chain emerged from a study of cytomegalovirus exposure and HLA in healthy donors (dated by TCRdb to 2016 to 2017). At the level of the whole study: An earlier analysis of 550 to 700 of the donors reported approximately 300 Gb of sequence data and roughly 100 million unique TCR beta sequences from some 180 million T cells. Rather than using new phenotypic data, the later analysis identified candidate immune exposures from TCR beta sequences and from how often those sequences occurred across donors. Of the roughly 390 genotyped donors, about 80% fell in the genetic ancestry cluster associated with self-reported Caucasian donors. The study was designed to test whether signatures of past pathogen exposure could be identified by cataloging public T cell receptors. The study combined high-throughput TCR immunosequencing, statistical association of individual TCRs with disease status, and machine learning to predict cytomegalovirus infection status. Every discovery cohort repertoire had been produced on one sequencing platform. Donor age, sex, ethnicity and CMV serostatus were compiled alongside the repertoire data. Roughly 310 gigabases of sequencing data and around 87 million unique TCR sequences were included in an early release covering 550 to 800 HLA-typed donors. Roughly 5 DR-DQ haplotypes were handled as single units for association and clustering, since linkage in the cohort was strong. The study used immunosequencing to profile the T cell repertoires of approximately 690 subjects and linked those repertoires to cytomegalovirus serostatus. In an earlier analysis of 587 of the donors, high-throughput TCR beta sequencing was used to judge whether each TCR beta V gene segment behaved as functional or pseudogenic. In a later genetic analysis, genome-wide SNP genotypes for about 60% of the 666 donors were used, and that subset was treated as a discovery cohort. Both class I and class II loci were covered by HLA typing, at four-digit resolution. In addition to the first cohort of approximately 670 subjects, a separate validation cohort of 120 different subjects was used. To study patterns of TCR occurrence, a later analysis re-analyzed previously published TCR beta repertoires from 600 to 750 donors and added high-resolution HLA genotyping. Typing coverage varied by locus: 629-630 donors for A, B, C, DRB1 and DQB1; under 550 for DQA1; more than 600 for DPA1; 450 to 480 for DPB1. Among a few hundred genotyped donors of the cohort, an average of approximately 250,000 unique TCR beta nucleotide sequences were sequenced per donor, about a sixth of them non-productive.

V gives up 3 bases and J gives up 1 base, and the segment between their germline ends measures 13 bases. CDR1 and CDR2, looked up from the germline V gene (reference sequence), are SEHNR and FQNEAQ. Taken from cysteine to phenylalanine, the CDR3 has 15 residues. Only the CDR3 DNA stays, 45 bases, in frame from base 1. Receptors were amplified or captured by the immunoSEQ multiplex PCR assay. For the multiplex PCR, a mixture combining 60 forward primers for TCR Vbeta segments and 13 reverse primers for TCR Jbeta segments was used. The CDR3 region of rearranged TCR beta genes was amplified from genomic DNA with a multiplex PCR assay. Amplified TCR beta libraries were sequenced as 87-base-pair reads on the Illumina HiSeq System. In the original analysis: Across the 670 or so repertoires, a later analysis counted about 81 million unique TCR beta chains, around 11 million of which were shared by at least two donors. A nearest-neighbor algorithm error-corrected the raw reads and collapsed the reads into unique sequences, merging closely related sequences to remove PCR and sequencing errors. To assign V, D and J gene segments, CDR3 sequences were aligned to IMGT reference sequences. For a sequence to be retained, a match of at least six nucleotides to both a V gene segment and a J gene segment was required. A rearrangement was called productive if the CDR3 had no stop codons and remained in frame with V and J, and every other rearrangement was called non-productive. CDR3 was defined by IMGT convention, running from the second conserved V-encoded cysteine to the conserved J-encoded phenylalanine. The earlier analysis of about 620 of the donors excluded sequences that lacked an unambiguous match to a single V gene segment. In an earlier analysis of a few hundred of the donors, V segments were called functional above 56.7% productive rearrangements and were called segregating when the between-donor standard deviation exceeded 5%. A statistical classification framework was built for diagnosing cytomegalovirus status from the catalog of TCR beta chain sequences. In a later analysis, V and J genes were assigned by comparing TCR nucleotide sequences against IMGT/GENE-DB human TR gene sequences. Using the TCRdist pipeline, a later analysis assigned CDR3 sequences along with most-parsimonious VDJ recombination scenarios. A later analysis defined each TCR beta chain by its CDR3 amino acid sequence plus V-gene family, and excluded reads lacking a unique V-gene family. A later analysis removed several hundred highly shared, low-generation-probability nucleotide sequences to deal with suspected cross-contamination and a sequencing artifact. In a later analysis, a clonal expansion index was calculated for each public chain from normalized within-repertoire ranks of inferred template counts. A later analysis computed generation probabilities with a VDJ recombination model fitted to out-of-frame rearrangements, and checked the results against IGoR. In a later analysis, TCR-TCR, TCR-HLA and TCR-CMV co-occurrence was scored with hypergeometric tests, and a repertoire-size bias correction was applied to TCR pairs. False discovery rates were estimated in a later analysis by permuting HLA or CMV assignments 20 times. In a later analysis, co-occurring TCRs were grouped with DBSCAN, and TCRdist sequence similarity was added when clustering was performed within HLA-allele-positive subsets. Repertoires with fewer than 30,000 or more than 120,000 public chains were left out of co-occurrence clustering, as were about five repertoires with anomalous nucleotide sharing. TCRdb mirrors the immuneACCESS table, restricted to in-frame sequences. Some clones are absent from its copies; in checked studies, under half trace to an unresolved V gene, and the reason for the others is unknown. The DNA gave D and trimming, while V, J and clone size come from that table. The sample contains around 170,000 clones, approximately 73% of them found a single time. The ten largest make up about 2.5% of the sample.

Of note for this clone: The antigen it binds to is not known. No much larger clone is present one base from it, and per-base qualities are unavailable.

The cohort comprised 710 or so healthy bone marrow donors. All cohort members were sampled while nominally healthy, although unrecorded immune exposures were likely present. The donor was CMV seropositive and was included in the group of 250 to 300 seropositive cohort members. A peripheral blood sample was collected from each donor, and TCR beta sequencing was performed on peripheral blood mononuclear cells. The Qiagen DNeasy Blood Extraction Kit was used to extract genomic DNA from the blood cell samples. What the study reported, not specific to this receptor: In a later analysis, the rate of TCR association differed among HLA loci, with DRB1 alleles having the most associated TCRs and HLA-C alleles having the fewest. A later genetic analysis associated a missense DCLRE1C variant with V-gene and J-gene trimming of TCR beta chains, and an independent cohort replicated the association. Because some donors lacked HLA typing at each locus, the association tests relied only on the typed subset. The only immune exposure information available for the cohort was CMV serostatus. A cluster of highly shared sequence variants was judged likely to be a technical artifact of the sequencing pipeline. A later analysis found that most CMV-associated TCR beta chains appeared HLA-restricted, with HLA associations seemingly driven largely by CMV exposure. Three of the identified cytomegalovirus-associated TCR beta chains were confirmed in vitro to be specific for cytomegalovirus antigens. According to the authors, the approach could potentially be generalized to other disease states and immunological phenotypes. Compared with the approximately 670-donor mean, donors in an Asian-associated ancestry cluster had fewer N-insertions in productive TCRs, according to a later genetic analysis. In both the original and validation cohorts, the classifier was reported to diagnose cytomegalovirus status with high specificity and sensitivity. When HLA alleles, especially DR and DQ, strongly co-occurred, TCR associations were difficult to assign to individual alleles. In a later analysis, HLA-associated TCR beta chains showed more clonal expansion and lower generation probabilities than non-associated chains that were equally common. While some public TCRs were present in many individuals, most TCR sequences turned up only very rarely across donors. Specific HLA alleles were associated with 16,951 TCR beta sequences at a false discovery rate of 0.05 in a later analysis. The study listed approximately 150 TCR beta chains as associated with cytomegalovirus. A further reported finding was that TCR beta sequences accurately predicted the HLA-A and HLA-B alleles for most subjects in the first cohort. Some IMGT-functional V segments, including TRBV6-2 and TRBV6-3, could not be told apart with the 87-base-pair reads, so those segments were excluded. The cohort was sequenced for TCR beta chains only, and without alpha or paired-chain data the features that could be detected were limited. Correlated functional status among segregating V segments might reflect linkage disequilibrium, but an unknown experimental factor could not be ruled out. An earlier analysis of around 500 of the donors showed that most TCR beta V segments appeared in productive rearrangements either about 90% or about 30% of the time, which broadly matched IMGT annotations. A later analysis reported that several top co-occurrence clusters appeared linked to parvovirus B19, influenza, CMV and Epstein-Barr virus. Because counts were too low, approximately 18 rarely observed V segments, including chromosome 9 orphons, were excluded from the earlier analysis of around 640 of the donors. The presence/absence analyses assumed that sequencing depth was roughly uniform across donors, and that assumption may not be true.

The chain employs TRBV7-9 and TRBJ2-7, with no confidently assigned D gene. Sequenced input: PBMCs. This sequence originates from a woman aged 25-40 years in good health and CMV-seropositive. This receptor has the CDR3 CASSFHYDRSYEQYF. The nucleotide sequence is TGTGCCAGCAGCTTTCACTACGACCGATCCTACGAGCAGTACTTC.